The present T cell receptor (beta chain) was sequenced within a study of cytomegalovirus exposure and HLA in healthy donors. Regarding the study as a whole: Rarity marked most TCR sequences, yet some public TCRs occurred in many donors. The listing of roughly 160 TCR beta chains classed them as cytomegalovirus-associated. There were a few CMV-associated chains whose specificity for CMV antigens was confirmed in vitro.

This table comes from immunoSEQ multiplex PCR, and its TCRdb copy is limited to in-frame clones, with some not included. The sample contains some 240,000 clones, around 86% of which appear only once. Points on this clone: As yet, its antigen is unknown.

The CDR3 runs 15 residues. V shed 1 base and J 3 bases; nucleotides not matched to a gene: 4. CDR1 and CDR2 (germline): GTSNPN, SVGIG (reference sequence). The receptor was derived from a woman younger than 30 in good health and CMV-seropositive. The chain employs TRBV30 and TRBJ2-7; 12 nucleotides agree with TRBD2. The sample consisted of PBMCs. The CDR3 sequence is CAWSARLAGVYEQYF. The CDR3 bases are TGTGCCTGGAGTGCCCGACTAGCGGGAGTCTACGAGCAGTACTTC.